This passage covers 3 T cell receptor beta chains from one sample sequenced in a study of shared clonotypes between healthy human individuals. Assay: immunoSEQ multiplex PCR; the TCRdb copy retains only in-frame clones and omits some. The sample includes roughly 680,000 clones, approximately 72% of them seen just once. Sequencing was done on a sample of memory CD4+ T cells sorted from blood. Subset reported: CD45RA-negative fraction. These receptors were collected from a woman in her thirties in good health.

DNA of the CDR3: TGCGCCAGCAGAACAGTAGGGGACACCGGGGAGCTGTTTTTT. This codes for CASRTVGDTGELFF. The genes are TRBV5-1 and TRBJ2-2; weak D call: TRBD1 (5 bases). Deletions cut 5 bases from V and 3 bases from J, with 11 bases between. The CDR3 sequence is 14 residues long. Germline V lookup: CDR1 SGHRS, CDR2 YFSETQ.

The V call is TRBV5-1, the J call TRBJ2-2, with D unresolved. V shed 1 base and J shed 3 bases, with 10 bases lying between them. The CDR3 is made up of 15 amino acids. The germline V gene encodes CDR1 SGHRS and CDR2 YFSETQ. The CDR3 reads CASSLQEMDTGELFF. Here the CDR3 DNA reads TGCGCCAGCAGCTTGCAGGAGATGGACACCGGGGAGCTGTTTTTT.

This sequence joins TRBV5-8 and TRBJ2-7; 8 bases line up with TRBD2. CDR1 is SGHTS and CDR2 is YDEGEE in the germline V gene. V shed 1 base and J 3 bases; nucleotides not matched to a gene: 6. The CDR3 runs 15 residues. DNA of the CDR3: TGTGCCAGCAGCTTGCCAGGGACTAGTTTCTACGAGCAGTACTTC. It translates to CASSLPGTSFYEQYF.